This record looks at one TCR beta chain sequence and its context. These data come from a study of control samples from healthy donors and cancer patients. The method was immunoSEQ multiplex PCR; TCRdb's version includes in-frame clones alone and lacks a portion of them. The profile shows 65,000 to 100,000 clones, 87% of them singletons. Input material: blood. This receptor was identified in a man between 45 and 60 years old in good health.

Written as DNA, the CDR3 is TGTGCCAGCAGCGTAGAGGGAAGGGGTAACTATGGCTACACCTTC. This codes for CASSVEGRGNYGYTF. The genes are TRBV9 and TRBJ1-2, with D possibly matching TRBD1 (5 bases). The CDR3 has 15 residues. The germline CDR1 and CDR2 sequences are SGDLS and YYNGEE. The V end was cut by 0 bases, the J end by 1 base, with 10 bases between.